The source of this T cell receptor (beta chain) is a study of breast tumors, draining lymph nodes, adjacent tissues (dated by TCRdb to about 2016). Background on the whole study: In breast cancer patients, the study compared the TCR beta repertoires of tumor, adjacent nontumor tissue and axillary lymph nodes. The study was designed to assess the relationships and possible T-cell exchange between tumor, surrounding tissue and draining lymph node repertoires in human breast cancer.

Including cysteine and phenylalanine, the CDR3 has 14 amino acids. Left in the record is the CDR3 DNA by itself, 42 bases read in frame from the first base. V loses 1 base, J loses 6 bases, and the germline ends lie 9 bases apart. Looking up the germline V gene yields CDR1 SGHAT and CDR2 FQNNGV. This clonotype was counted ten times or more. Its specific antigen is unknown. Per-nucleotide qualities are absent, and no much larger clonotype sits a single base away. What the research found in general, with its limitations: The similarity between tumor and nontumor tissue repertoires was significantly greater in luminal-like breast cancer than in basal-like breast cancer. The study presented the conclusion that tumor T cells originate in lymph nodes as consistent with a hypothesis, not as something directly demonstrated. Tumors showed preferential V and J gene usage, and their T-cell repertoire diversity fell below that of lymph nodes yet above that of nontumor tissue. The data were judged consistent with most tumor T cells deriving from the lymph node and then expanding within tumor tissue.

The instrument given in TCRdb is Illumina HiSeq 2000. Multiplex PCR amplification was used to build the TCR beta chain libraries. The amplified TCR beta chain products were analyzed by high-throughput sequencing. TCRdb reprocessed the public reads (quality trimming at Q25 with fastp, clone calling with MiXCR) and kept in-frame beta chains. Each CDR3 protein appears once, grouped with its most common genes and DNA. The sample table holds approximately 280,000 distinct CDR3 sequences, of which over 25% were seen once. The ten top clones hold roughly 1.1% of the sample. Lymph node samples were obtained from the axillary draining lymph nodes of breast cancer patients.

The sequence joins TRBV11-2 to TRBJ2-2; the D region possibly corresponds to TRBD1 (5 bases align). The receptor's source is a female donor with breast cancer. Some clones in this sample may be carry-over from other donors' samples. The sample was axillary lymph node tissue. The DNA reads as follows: TGTGCCAGCAGCTTAGGTTCAGGGTCCGGGGAGCTGTTTTTT. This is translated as CASSLGSGSGELFF. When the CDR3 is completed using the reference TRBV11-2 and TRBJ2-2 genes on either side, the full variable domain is EAGVAQSPRYKIIEKRQSVAFWCNPISGHATLYWYQQILGQGPKLLIQFQNNGVVDDSQLPKDRFSAERLKGVDSTLKIQPAKLEDSAVYLCASSLGSGSGELFFGEGSRLTVL.